This TCR beta chain was recorded in a study of technical replicates of blood from a handful of donors. Sequencing was performed with immunoSEQ multiplex PCR; in TCRdb, only in-frame clones are kept and a portion is missing. The profile shows fewer than 90,000 clones, about 96% of them singletons. The length of the CDR3 is 16 residues. V trimming: 5 bases; J trimming: 3 bases; junction bases outside the gene matches: 13. Germline loops: CDR1 MDHEN, CDR2 SYDVKM. The source of this sequence is a human donor in good health. The chain combines TRBV28 with TRBJ2-7; TRBD1 matches 7 bases. Sequencing used T cells isolated from PBMCs. Written as DNA, the CDR3 is TGTGCCAGCAGTGGGACAGTGAACGGTTTTTACTACGAGCAGTACTTC. Amino acid sequence: CASSGTVNGFYYEQYF. Filled out from reference TRBV28 and TRBJ2-7, the complete variable domain reads DVKVTQSSRYLVKRTGEKVFLECVQDMDHENMFWYRQDPGLGLRLIYFSYDVKMKEKGDIPEGYSVSREKKERFSLILESASTNQTSMYLCASSGTVNGFYYEQYFGPGTRLTVT.